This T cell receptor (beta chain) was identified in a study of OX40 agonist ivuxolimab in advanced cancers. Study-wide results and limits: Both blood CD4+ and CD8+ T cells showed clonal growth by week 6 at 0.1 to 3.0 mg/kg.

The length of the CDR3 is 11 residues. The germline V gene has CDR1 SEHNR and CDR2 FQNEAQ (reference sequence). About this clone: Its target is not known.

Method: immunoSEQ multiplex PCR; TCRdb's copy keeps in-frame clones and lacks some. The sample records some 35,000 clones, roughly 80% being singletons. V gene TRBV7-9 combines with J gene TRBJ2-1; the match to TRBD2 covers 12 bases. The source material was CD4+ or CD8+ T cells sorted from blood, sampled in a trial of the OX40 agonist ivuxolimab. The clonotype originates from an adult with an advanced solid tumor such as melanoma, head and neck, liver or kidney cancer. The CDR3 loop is CETSGGREQFF. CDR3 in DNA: TGTGAGACTAGCGGGGGACGTGAGCAGTTCTTC.